A single count supports the clone carrying this T cell receptor (beta chain). Patients with a history of autoimmune disease or on systemic immunosuppression were excluded. These data originate in a study of OX40 agonist ivuxolimab in advanced cancers. Overall study context: Partial responses were seen in three patients, one with hepatocellular carcinoma and two with cutaneous melanoma.

CDR1 SGHVS and CDR2 FNYEAQ come from the germline V gene. The V end was cut by 5 bases, the J end by 3 bases, with 13 bases between. The CDR3 covers 14 residues. TCRdb keeps only in-frame clones here, not all; method: immunoSEQ multiplex PCR. Of 55,000 to 85,000 clones in the sample, roughly 90% were seen once. The clonotype was recovered from an adult with an advanced solid tumor such as melanoma, head and neck, liver or kidney cancer. The sample here was CD4+ or CD8+ T cells sorted from blood, taken in a trial of the OX40 agonist ivuxolimab. This chain connects TRBV7-6 to TRBJ1-1; TRBD1 is a possible D gene (5 bases). CDR3 residues: CASSLGVRDTEAFF. CDR3 nucleotide sequence: TGTGCCAGCAGCCTGGGGGTACGGGACACTGAAGCTTTCTTT.